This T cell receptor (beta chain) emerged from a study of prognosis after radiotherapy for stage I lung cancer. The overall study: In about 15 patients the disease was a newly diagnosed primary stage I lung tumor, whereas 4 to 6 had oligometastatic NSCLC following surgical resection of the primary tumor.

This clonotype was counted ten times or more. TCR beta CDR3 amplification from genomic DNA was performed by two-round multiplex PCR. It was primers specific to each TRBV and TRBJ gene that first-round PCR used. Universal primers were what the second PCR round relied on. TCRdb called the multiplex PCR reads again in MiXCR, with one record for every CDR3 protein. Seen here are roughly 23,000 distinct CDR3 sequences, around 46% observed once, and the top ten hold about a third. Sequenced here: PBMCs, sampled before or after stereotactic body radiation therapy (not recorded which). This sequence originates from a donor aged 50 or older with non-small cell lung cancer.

Here the CDR3 reads CASTLAGRRSGANVLTF. In DNA, the CDR3 is TGCGCCAGCACGCTGGCCGGGCGAAGGTCTGGGGCCAACGTCCTGACTTTC. The V and J genes are TRBV5-1 and TRBJ2-6, with D hard to call. Germline V gene data show CDR1 as SGHRS and CDR2 as YFSETQ. The CDR3 spans 17 residues. V lost 6 bases and J 1 base, leaving 17 bases between the germline ends.